Listed below are T cell receptor beta chains from one sample, sequenced in a study of early T cells in non-severe SARS-CoV-2 infection. One entry per CDR3 protein results from TCRdb running MiXCR on the 5' RACE reads. The sample carries under 35,000 distinct CDR3 sequences, around 7% recorded once. The sample taken for sequencing was whole blood. All receptors come from an adult who was a healthcare worker with PCR-confirmed SARS-CoV-2 infection or an uninfected control (not recorded which). The CDR3 runs from the conserved cysteine through the conserved F or W.

TRBV6-4,TRBJ2-3,CASSEGTSGPTDTQYF
TRBV5-5,TRBJ1-1,CASSLLWGQIEAFF
TRBV5-1,TRBJ2-2,CASSLSGELFF
TRBV19,TRBJ2-1,CASSSGLLGEQSYNEQFF
TRBV6-5,TRBJ2-1,CASQRTLAYNEQFF
TRBV5-1,TRBJ1-3,CASSPSPGAGNTIYF
TRBV4-1,TRBJ1-1,CASSQDAGNTEAFF
TRBV14,TRBJ2-7,CASSQTSYEQYF
TRBV30,TRBJ1-2,CASSRAGDNYGYTF
TRBV12-3/TRBV12-4,TRBJ2-1,CASSPTRAPNEQFF
TRBV20-1,TRBJ2-7,CSAIGTSSYEQYF
TRBV9,TRBJ1-3,CASSWSSGNTIYF
TRBV19,TRBJ2-1,CASSIGVEAYNEQFF
TRBV28,TRBJ2-4,CASFPGGRAWGKNIQYF
TRBV5-1,TRBJ2-7,CASSFGQGVLNEQYF
TRBV5-4,TRBJ2-1,CASSFQGSGDEQFF
TRBV5-5,TRBJ2-1,CASNPLADNEQFF
TRBV28,TRBJ1-1,CASSPPRGNTEAFF
TRBV7-2,TRBJ2-7,CASSKDRDISYEQYF
TRBV12-3/TRBV12-4,TRBJ2-5,CASSLDSRIHQETQYF
TRBV6-5,TRBJ2-2,CASRKKTGGFTGELFF
TRBV12-3/TRBV12-4,TRBJ2-1,CASTRADNSYNEQFF
TRBV29-1,TRBJ2-3,CSVGTSGVPTDTQYF
TRBV6-4,TRBJ2-1,CASSRLGTLDGEQFF
TRBV6-1,TRBJ1-4,CASSEGRTHEKLFF
TRBV11-2,TRBJ2-5,CASSLGIATQAETQYF
TRBV24-1,TRBJ2-2,CATSDRTGGETGELFF
TRBV27,TRBJ2-1,CASRGSPLENEQFF
TRBV20-1,TRBJ2-3,CSARDIDTQYF
TRBV29-1,TRBJ1-1,CSVELGTNTEAFF
TRBV12-3/TRBV12-4,TRBJ2-1,CASSIRERYNEQFF
TRBV20-1,TRBJ2-7,CSASAGNYEQYF
TRBV29-1,TRBJ2-3,CSGGLAGESTDTQYF
TRBV7-2,TRBJ2-3,CASSLGLAGGDTQYF
TRBV30,TRBJ2-1,CAWSLVSGLYNEQFF
TRBV18,TRBJ2-7,CASSPGDEQYF
TRBV7-9,TRBJ2-7,CASNGLGNEQYF
TRBV6-5,TRBJ2-1,CASSYEAENYNEQFF
TRBV20-1,TRBJ2-7,CSARKYALASYEQYF
TRBV29-1,TRBJ1-1,CSVHIPSNTEAFF
TRBV5-1,TRBJ2-7,CASSSGTNPAYEQYF
TRBV25-1,TRBJ1-5,CASSGGNSNQPQHF
TRBV18,TRBJ2-7,CASSSGNRFYEQYF